These 20 T cell receptor beta chains originate from one sample sequenced in a study of OX40 agonist ivuxolimab in advanced cancers. Produced via immunoSEQ multiplex PCR; TCRdb's table is partial and in-frame only. The data show roughly 60,000 clones, with approximately 80% seen just once and 1.5% to 2.5% held by the top ten. The starting material was CD4+ or CD8+ T cells sorted from blood, obtained in a trial of the OX40 agonist ivuxolimab. These receptors were collected from an adult with an advanced solid tumor such as melanoma, head and neck, liver or kidney cancer.

The chain links TRBV5-6 to TRBJ1-6, with 7 bases identical to TRBD1. CDR1 is SGHDT, CDR2 YYEEEE, per germline. The CDR3 runs to 13 residues. V shed 4 bases and J 8 bases; nucleotides not matched to a gene: 3. In nucleotides, the CDR3 is TGTGCCAGCAGCCGACAGGGTGATTCACCCCTCCACTTT. This translates into CASSRQGDSPLHF.

DNA of the CDR3: TGTGCCAGCAGCTCGCTGATGGGACTCATGAGCACCGGGGAGCTGTTTTTT. It codes for CASSSLMGLMSTGELFF. The V gene is TRBV7-9, the J gene TRBJ2-2; weak D call: TRBD2 (6 bases). Germline V gene sequence: CDR1 SEHNR, CDR2 FQNEAQ (reference sequence). The germline V and J ends were trimmed by 4 bases and 4 bases, with 19 bases remaining between them. The CDR3 spans 17 residues.

This chain connects TRBV16 to TRBJ1-5; 7 bases align to TRBD1. The CDR3 is made up of 15 amino acids. With 2 bases clipped from V and 5 bases from J, the junction kept 6 bases outside the gene matches. Per the germline V gene, CDR1 is KGHSY and CDR2 is FQNENV. For the CDR3, the DNA is TGTGCCAGCAGCCAAAGGGCAGGGGGAGATCAGCCCCAGCATTTT. Protein sequence: CASSQRAGGDQPQHF. The variable domain in full, with the rest retrieved from reference TRBV16 and TRBJ1-5, is GEEVAQTPKHLVRGEGQKAKLYCAPIKGHSYVFWYQQVLKNEFKFLISFQNENVFDETGMPKERFSAKCLPNSPCSLEIQATKLEDSAVYFCASSQRAGGDQPQHFGDGTRLSIL.

The chain is built from TRBV6-6 and TRBJ2-5; no clear D gene. V lost 4 bases to trimming and J lost 3 bases, with 9 bases between them. Per the germline V gene, CDR1 is MNHNY and CDR2 is SVGAGI (reference sequence). The CDR3 spans 13 residues. The CDR3 bases are TGTGCCAGCAGTTCTCCTTCTAAAGAGACCCAGTACTTC. Its protein is CASSSPSKETQYF.

Within the sample, this clone is medium-sized (0.01 to 0.1%). The V call is TRBV4-1, the J call TRBJ1-2, with 7 nucleotides matching TRBD1. The CDR3 loop spans 15 amino acids. J lost 2 bases, V lost 4 bases, and 7 bases had no gene match. The germline CDR1 and CDR2 sequences are MGHRA and YSYEKL. In DNA, the CDR3 is TGCGCCAGCAGCCCCGACAGGGCGGGAAACTATGGCTACACCTTC. Its protein is CASSPDRAGNYGYTF.

The chain links TRBV13 to TRBJ2-2; 8 nucleotides align to TRBD1. The germline gives CDR1 PRHDT, CDR2 FYEKMQ (reference sequence). The V gene end was trimmed by 2 bases and the J gene end by 0 bases; junction bases not matched to a gene: 8. The CDR3 is made up of 18 amino acids. The CDR3 DNA sequence: TGTGCCAGCAGCTTAATGGACAGGGTACTCGCGAACACCGGGGAGCTGTTTTTT. It is translated as CASSLMDRVLANTGELFF. Variable domain in full (rest from reference TRBV13 and TRBJ2-2): AAGVIQSPRHLIKEKRETATLKCYPIPRHDTVYWYQQGPGQDPQFLISFYEKMQSDKGSIPDRFSAQQFSDYHSELNMSSLELGDSALYFCASSLMDRVLANTGELFFGEGSRLTVL.

The V and J genes are TRBV11-1 and TRBJ2-5; 8 nucleotides align to TRBD1. The CDR3 length is 15 residues. CDR1 is SGHAT and CDR2 is FQDESV in the germline V gene (reference sequence). V lost 4 bases and J lost 2; bases outside the gene matches: 6. The CDR3: CASSSGTGVQETQYF. CDR3 nucleotide sequence: TGTGCCAGCAGCTCCGGGACAGGAGTTCAAGAGACCCAGTACTTC.

This rearrangement joins TRBV9 to TRBJ2-3; D is unresolved. Germline V gene sequence: CDR1 SGDLS, CDR2 YYNGEE. Between the trimmed V and J ends, which lost 3 bases and 0 bases, there was a span of 8 bases. The CDR3 extends over 14 amino acids. The CDR3 sequence is CASSETPSTDTQYF. DNA for the CDR3: TGTGCCAGCAGCGAGACTCCTAGCACAGATACGCAGTATTTT.

The chain has TRBV7-9 and TRBJ2-7; 13 bases line up with TRBD2. There are 19 residues in the CDR3. Germline loops: CDR1 SEHNR, CDR2 FQNEAQ (reference sequence). J lost 3 bases, V lost 5 bases, and 16 bases had no gene match. CDR3 sequence reads: CASSPVGLAGHILFYEQYF. CDR3 sequence (DNA): TGTGCCAGCAGCCCCGTGGGACTAGCGGGACACATACTCTTCTACGAGCAGTACTTC.

V and J are TRBV6-5 and TRBJ1-5, with 7 bases identical to TRBD1. In germline, CDR1 is MNHEY, CDR2 SVGAGI. The CDR3 covers 13 residues. J gave up 2 bases and V 5 bases, and 0 bases lay outside the gene matches. CDR3 protein: CASSDRGNQPQHF. The CDR3 nucleotides are TGTGCCAGCAGTGACAGGGGCAATCAGCCCCAGCATTTT.

The rearrangement uses TRBV2 and TRBJ1-2, with D perhaps TRBD1 (6 bases). CDR1 and CDR2 from the germline V gene are SNHLY and FYNNEI. Trimming took 4 bases from V and 3 from J, leaving 12 bases between them. This CDR3 is 14 amino acids long. The CDR3 sequence: CASSAQRTDYGYTF. The DNA of the CDR3 is TGTGCCAGCAGTGCCCAAAGGACAGACTATGGCTACACCTTC.

The chain couples TRBV5-1 to TRBJ1-1; D gene unclear. Germline assignment: CDR1 SGHRS and CDR2 YFSETQ. The CDR3 has 14 residues. V lost 2 bases to trimming and J lost 2 bases, with 10 bases between them. The CDR3 DNA follows: TGCGCCAGCAGCTTTGAGTATTCAAACACTGAAGCTTTCTTT. It is translated as CASSFEYSNTEAFF. Looking up the rest from reference TRBV5-1 and TRBJ1-1 gives the full variable domain: KAGVTQTPRYLIKTRGQQVTLSCSPISGHRSVSWYQQTPGQGLQFLFEYFSETQRNKGNFPGRFSGRQFSNSRSEMNVSTLELGDSALYLCASSFEYSNTEAFFGQGTRLTVV.

The chain links TRBV6-1 to TRBJ1-2; the D is unclear. Trimming took off 1 base at V and 3 bases at J, with 9 bases between the two ends. The CDR3 has 14 amino acids. Germline V CDR1 and CDR2: MNHNS, SASEGT. CDR3 residues: CASSEDEEYYGYTF. In DNA form, the CDR3 reads TGTGCCAGCAGTGAAGACGAGGAATACTATGGCTACACCTTC.

This clone was detected only once. The chain carries TRBV11-3 and TRBJ1-1; perhaps TRBD1 as D (6 bases). Per the germline V gene, CDR1 is SGHNT and CDR2 is YENEEA. Trimming removed 0 bases from V and 0 bases from J, with 8 bases in between. This CDR3 is 15 amino acids long. The CDR3 here is CASSLETGLNTEAFF. The CDR3, as DNA: TGTGCCAGCAGCTTAGAGACAGGTCTGAACACTGAAGCTTTCTTT. Together with reference TRBV11-3 and TRBJ1-1, the CDR3 gives the full variable domain: EAGVVQSPRYKIIEKKQPVAFWCNPISGHNTLYWYLQNLGQGPELLIRYENEEAVDDSQLPKDRFSAERLKGVDSTLKIQPAELGDSAVYLCASSLETGLNTEAFFGQGTRLTVV.

The chain uses TRBV19 and TRBJ1-2, with unresolved D. The CDR3 totals 13 residues. V was pared by 10 bases and J by 0 bases, with 12 bases between. Germline V CDR1 and CDR2: LNHDA, SQIVND (reference sequence). The CDR3 sequence is CATTDLPNYGYTF. The DNA of the CDR3 is TGTGCCACCACGGACTTACCTAACTATGGCTACACCTTC.

The rearrangement links TRBV10-3 to TRBJ1-2; no clear D gene. There are 12 residues in the CDR3. Trimming stripped 1 base from V and 7 bases from J, with 7 bases between. From germline, CDR1 is ENHRY and CDR2 SYGVKD. CDR3 sequence reads: CAISEWEGGYTF. CDR3 sequence (DNA): TGTGCCATCAGTGAGTGGGAGGGTGGCTACACCTTC.

The genes are TRBV5-4 and TRBJ1-1; D is undetermined. V was clipped by 2 bases and J by 8 bases, with 16 bases between them. This CDR3 is 14 amino acids long. Germline V gene sequence: CDR1 SGHNT, CDR2 YYREEE (reference sequence). CDR3 coding DNA: TGTGCCAGCAGCTTAATCCAAGGCGGGCGGGAAGCTTTCTTT. Amino acids: CASSLIQGGREAFF.

This clone was seen a handful of times. The chain recombines TRBV30 with TRBJ2-7; D remains ambiguous. The V gene lost 4 bases and the J gene lost 0 bases, with 10 bases spanning the gap. The CDR3 sequence is 13 residues long. The germline gives CDR1 GTSNPN, CDR2 SVGIG (reference sequence). The CDR3 is CAWNPQDSYEQYF. The CDR3 DNA reads TGTGCCTGGAACCCACAAGACTCCTACGAGCAGTACTTC.

V gene TRBV10-3 combines with J gene TRBJ2-2, with 8 positions matching TRBD1. V was pared by 4 bases and J by 7 bases, with 8 bases of the junction left unmatched. The CDR3 has 15 residues. Germline V gene sequence: CDR1 ENHRY, CDR2 SYGVKD. The CDR3 DNA sequence: TGTGCCATCAGTGGGGACAGGTTTTCAGGCGGGGAGCTGTTTTTT. Its translation is CAISGDRFSGGELFF.

This chain uses TRBV5-1 with TRBJ1-4; tentative D call: TRBD1 (6 bases). Trimming pared 5 bases from V and 7 bases from J, leaving 15 bases between. Germline CDR1 SGHRS, CDR2 YFSETQ. There are 14 residues in the CDR3. The CDR3 loop is CASRAGGGSEKLFF. As DNA, the CDR3 is TGCGCCAGCAGGGCGGGCGGGGGCAGTGAAAAACTGTTTTTT.